This T cell receptor (beta chain) originates from a study of blood T cell repertoires in COVID-19 (TCRdb year 2020). At the level of the whole study: Samples from collaborators originated in the United States, Italy and Spain and spanned both the acute and convalescent phases of COVID-19. The repertoires were made available in a free public database intended to serve as a resource for research on the immune response to SARS-CoV-2. Samples came from the ongoing ImmuneRACE study (first 160 participants) plus 1,254 subjects from 6 global collaborators. Sample metadata almost always included a de-identified subject ID, COVID-19 status, age in years and sex. The dataset comprised deeply sampled blood TCRbeta repertoires from subjects exposed to, actively infected with, or recovered from COVID-19. The material from the prospective study consisted of cDNA or gDNA derived from T cells, B-cell-depleted T cells, or PBMCs. HLA class I and class II types, where available, came from metadata supplied by the sample provider rather than from assay-based typing.

TCRbeta CDR3 regions were amplified from genomic DNA by means of the immunoSEQ Assay, a bias-controlled multiplex PCR. As for how the authors treated the data: Nucleated cell counts per sample were estimated from amplification of reference gene primers within the assay. To quantify the absolute abundance of each unique TCRbeta CDR3 rearrangement, sequence reads were collapsed and filtered. For each sample, productive Simpson clonality was calculated by taking the square root of Simpson's diversity index across productive rearrangements. TCRdb's version of the immuneACCESS table is confined to in-frame rearrangements and falls short of the full clone set. An unresolved V gene accounts for under half of the shortfall where checked; the remainder is of unknown origin. The V and J calls and clone size were taken over from that table, and D and trimming were inferred from the DNA. The table for this sample lists roughly 86,000 clones; about 85% of them were counted only once. Of the sample, 3% falls within the top ten clones.

V was cut back by 7 bases and J by 5 bases, leaving a gap of 21 bases between them. From the germline V gene, CDR1 is MDHEN and CDR2 is SYDVKM. Inclusive of the bounding cysteine and phenylalanine, the CDR3 is 17 residues long. Left in the record is the CDR3 DNA by itself, 51 bases read in frame from the first base. One collaborating source in Seattle enrolled patients during active infection and followed them longitudinally through the course of disease. Collaborating institutions collected whole blood in K2EDTA tubes following their own protocols. For TCRbeta analysis, collaborator samples were shipped as frozen whole blood, as isolated PBMCs, or as DNA extracted from either sample type. Here is what the overall study found, with its caveats: How much clinical and demographic metadata was included differed by source and by participant, and the metadata was provided uncurated.

For this clone: It has no known antigen specificity. No qualities accompany the bases; no much larger clone lies one base away.

This clonotype was obtained from a woman aged 80 or over with COVID-19, enrolled during active disease. The receptor chain draws on TRBV28 and TRBJ1-6; TRBD1 is perhaps the D gene, given 5 matching bases. The sample consisted of peripheral blood. The CDR3 region has the sequence CASNTAGGGYHNSPLHF. In nucleotides, the sequence is TGTGCCAGCAACACCGCCGGGGGAGGGTATCATAATTCACCCCTCCACTTT.